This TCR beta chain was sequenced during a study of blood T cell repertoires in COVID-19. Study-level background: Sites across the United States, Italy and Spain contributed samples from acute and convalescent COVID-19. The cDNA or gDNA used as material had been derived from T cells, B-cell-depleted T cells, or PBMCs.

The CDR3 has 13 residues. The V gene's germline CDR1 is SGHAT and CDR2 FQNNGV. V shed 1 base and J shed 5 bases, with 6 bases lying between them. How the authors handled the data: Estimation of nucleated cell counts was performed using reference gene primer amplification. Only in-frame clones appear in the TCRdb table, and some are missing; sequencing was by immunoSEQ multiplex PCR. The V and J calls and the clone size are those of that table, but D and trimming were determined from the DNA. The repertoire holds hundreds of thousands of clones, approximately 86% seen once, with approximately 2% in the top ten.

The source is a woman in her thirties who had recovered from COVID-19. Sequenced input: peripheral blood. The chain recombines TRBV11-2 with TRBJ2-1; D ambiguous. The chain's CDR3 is CASSLAFNNEQFF. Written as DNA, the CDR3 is TGTGCCAGCAGCTTAGCCTTTAACAATGAGCAGTTCTTC.